The 32 T cell receptor beta chains in this list originate from one sample, sequenced in a study of tumor-infiltrating lymphocytes in primary liver carcinoma. Researchers generated TCR beta cDNA from about 530 ng of total RNA, relying on a constant-region primer. ARM-PCR, slightly modified, supplied the TCR beta libraries through three nested multiplex PCR rounds. The study ran its first two PCR rounds for roughly 11 cycles each, using TRBV1-TRBV30 forward primers and a C-beta reverse primer. TCRdb re-called the multiplex PCR reads with MiXCR, one entry per CDR3 protein. Here the sample spans some 87,000 distinct CDR3 sequences, approximately 72% being singletons. From roughly 20-30 mg of unsorted bulk tissue, DNA and RNA were co-extracted together. Sequencing was performed on tumor-adjacent normal liver tissue. The receptors were sampled from a man aged 40-55 years with primary liver carcinoma and hepatitis B virus infection.

A word on this clonotype: A much larger clone is a single base away; this may be a read error. V is TRBV6-6 and J is TRBJ1-1, with no clear D. Germline V CDR1 and CDR2: MNHNY, SVGAGI (reference sequence). The CDR3 is 12 amino acids. The CDR3 DNA reads as TGTACCAGCAGACGGGTGAACACTGAAGCTTTCTTT. Translating gives CTSRRVNTEAFF.

Comment on this clonotype: Because it lacks the conserved phenylalanine or tryptophan at the end, this CDR3 is likely a read error. The chain couples TRBV7-9 to TRBJ1-2; no clear D gene. The CDR3 has 13 residues. In germline, CDR1 is SEHNR, CDR2 FQNEAQ (reference sequence). This chain's CDR3 is CVSSLDVAYGYTL. CDR3 nucleotide sequence: TGTGTCAGCAGCTTAGATGTGGCCTATGGCTACACCCTC.

Turning to this clonotype: An end of the junction does not agree with germline; a read error may underlie this. The genes are TRBV6-1 and TRBJ2-7; D perhaps matches TRBD2 (6 bases). Germline V gene sequence: CDR1 MNHNS, CDR2 SASEGT. CDR3 length: 15 residues. The CDR3 is CASGDAGSYLYEQYF. CDR3 bases: TGTGCCAGCGGTGACGCGGGGTCGTACCTCTACGAGCAGTACTTC.

This clonotype was counted a few times. The chain recombines TRBV19 with TRBJ2-1; D may be TRBD2 (5 bases). CDR1 and CDR2 from the germline V gene are LNHDA and SQIVND (reference sequence). The V gene lost 5 bases and the J gene lost 6 bases, with 20 bases spanning the gap. The CDR3 runs 16 residues. Here the CDR3 reads CASSAAGPRAGNEQFF. The CDR3 coding sequence is TGTGCCAGTAGTGCCGCCGGCCCGCGGGCGGGCAATGAGCAGTTCTTC.

This clonotype has a count of ten or more. CDR3 sequence (DNA): TGTGCCAGCAGCTTATGGGACAGGGACGGGAACACTGAAGCTTTCTTT. Its protein is CASSLWDRDGNTEAFF. The chain links TRBV14 to TRBJ1-1; 9 positions match TRBD1. The CDR3 covers 16 residues. The J segment lost 1 base and the V segment lost 5 bases, leaving 8 bases of the junction unmatched. CDR1 is SGHDN, CDR2 FVKESK, per germline.

Remarks on this clonotype: The junction differs from germline at one of its ends, possibly a read error. The J gene is TRBJ2-7, the V gene TRBV12-3 or TRBV12-4, with D unclear. CDR3 length equals 12 residues. The CDR3 DNA follows: TGTGCCAACAGTGCATCAGCCTACGAGCAGTACTTC. Protein: CANSASAYEQYF.

This clonotype showed up many times. CDR3 sequence reads: CASSLGLDGRIYF. CDR3 nucleotides: TGTGCCAGCAGTTTAGGACTAGACGGCCGTATTTACTTC. The chain employs TRBV12-3 or TRBV12-4 and TRBJ2-5, with D perhaps matching TRBD2 (6 bases). This CDR3 is built from 13 residues. Deletions cut 1 base from V and 14 bases from J, with 17 bases between.

Remarks on this clonotype: The junction does not match germline at one end; this may be a read error. The gene calls are TRBV30 and TRBJ1-2; no reliable D call. The CDR3 loop spans 11 amino acids. From germline, CDR1 is GTSNPN and CDR2 SVGIG (reference sequence). The CDR3 region has the DNA TGTGCCTGGAGTCCCAACTACGGCTACATCTTC. Translation gives CAWSPNYGYIF.

Note on this clonotype: Given the absence of the conserved phenylalanine or tryptophan at the CDR3 end, a read error is likely. Because the CDR3's place on the DNA is in doubt, the DNA is left out and the CDR3 is given as listed by TCRdb. The chain recombines TRBV11-2 with TRBJ2-5; TRBD2 is the table's D call and was not checked against the DNA. Germline V lookup: CDR1 SGHAT, CDR2 FQNNGV. The CDR3 is 16 residues long, ends included. The CDR3 is CASSLVPASGQEIRYL.

This clonotype has at least ten counts. CDR3 nucleotides: TGTGCCAGCAGCCAAGCTTTCGGTCCCTACGAGCAGTACTTC. The encoded protein is CASSQAFGPYEQYF. The gene calls are TRBV14 and TRBJ2-7; no definite D call. This CDR3 contains 14 residues. Germline values: CDR1 SGHDN, CDR2 FVKESK. V lost 1 base and J 2 bases, leaving 9 bases between the germline ends. Based on the CDR3 plus reference TRBV14 and TRBJ2-7, the full variable domain is EAGVTQFPSHSVIEKGQTVTLRCDPISGHDNLYWYRRVMGKEIKFLLHFVKESKQDESGMPNNRFLAERTGGTYSTLKVQPAELEDSGVYFCASSQAFGPYEQYFGPGTRLTVT.

There are a few counts of this clonotype. This likely comes from a read error, as the CDR3 has no conserved phenylalanine or tryptophan at its end. The CDR3 sequence is CASRRLNTGELFY. The CDR3, as DNA: TGTGCCAGCAGACGACTGAACACCGGGGAGCTGTTTTAT. The genes are TRBV13 and TRBJ2-2; D ambiguous. Looked up from germline, CDR1 is PRHDT and CDR2 is FYEKMQ (reference sequence). The CDR3 is 13 residues long. The germline V and J ends were trimmed by 6 bases and 1 base, with 6 bases remaining between them.

Ten or more counts support this clonotype. The CDR3 region is CSVEGEGGGDYGYTF. CDR3 DNA: TGCAGCGTTGAAGGGGAAGGGGGGGGCGACTATGGCTACACCTTC. The rearrangement joins TRBV29-1 to TRBJ1-2; a weak D match, TRBD1 (6 bases). Germline V CDR1 and CDR2: SQVTM, ANQGSEA. V lost 1 base to trimming and J lost 3 bases, with 15 bases between them. The CDR3 sequence is 15 residues long. Together with reference TRBV29-1 and TRBJ1-2, the CDR3 gives the full variable domain: SAVISQKPSRDICQRGTSLTIQCQVDSQVTMMFWYRQQPGQSLTLIATANQGSEATYESGFVIDKFPISRPNLTFSTLTVSNMSPEDSSIYLCSVEGEGGGDYGYTFGSGTRLTVV.

V is TRBV28 and J is TRBJ1-1, with D maybe TRBD1 (5 bases). V lost 4 bases and J lost 1, with 7 bases in between. The CDR3 has 13 amino acids. Germline CDR1 is MDHEN and CDR2 is SYDVKM. The CDR3 protein is CASSSGQNTEAFF. In DNA form, the CDR3 reads TGTGCCAGCAGTTCAGGACAGAACACTGAAGCTTTCTTT. The whole variable domain, remainder taken from reference TRBV28 and TRBJ1-1, is DVKVTQSSRYLVKRTGEKVFLECVQDMDHENMFWYRQDPGLGLRLIYFSYDVKMKEKGDIPEGYSVSREKKERFSLILESASTNQTSMYLCASSSGQNTEAFFGQGTRLTVV.

The rearrangement links TRBV5-5 to TRBJ2-3; 13 bases are a match to TRBD2. V trimming: 1 base; J trimming: 0 bases; junction bases outside the gene matches: 2. This CDR3 has 17 amino acids. Germline CDR1 and CDR2: SGHKS and YYEKEE (reference sequence). The CDR3 nucleotides are TGTGCCAGCAGCTTGCCGGGACTAGCGGGAAGCACAGATACGCAGTATTTT. The encoded protein is CASSLPGLAGSTDTQYF.

This clonotype was recorded many times. The chain is built from TRBV6-5 and TRBJ2-7; 7 bases match TRBD1. This CDR3 spans 13 amino acids. The ends lost 5 bases at V and 1 base at J; junction bases unmatched: 2. Germline-derived CDR1 and CDR2 are MNHEY and SVGAGI. For the CDR3, the DNA is TGTGCCAGCAGTCAACAGGGGTCCTACGAGCAGTACTTC. Encoded protein: CASSQQGSYEQYF.

A remark on this clonotype: A much larger clone lies one base from this, so it may be a read error. The rearrangement links TRBV5-4 to TRBJ2-5; TRBD2 might be the D (6 bases). The CDR3 runs 15 residues. Germline values: CDR1 SGHNT, CDR2 YYREEE (reference sequence). Trimming pared 0 bases from V and 5 bases from J, leaving 14 bases between. In nucleotides, the CDR3 is TGTGCCAGCAGCTTGGACGGGGGAAACGGGGAGACCCAGTACTTC. Encoded protein: CASSLDGGNGETQYF. The full variable domain, with the rest looked up from reference TRBV5-4 and TRBJ2-5, is ETGVTQSPTHLIKTRGQQVTLRCSSQSGHNTVSWYQQALGQGPQFIFQYYREEENGRGNFPPRFSGLQFPNYSSELNVNALELDDSALYLCASSLDGGNGETQYFGPGTRLLVL.

To note about this clonotype: The junction departs from the called germline gene at one end, perhaps through a read error. The chain is built from TRBV28 and TRBJ2-5, with D maybe TRBD1 (6 bases). The CDR3 extends over 18 amino acids. Looked up from germline, CDR1 is MDHEN and CDR2 is SYDVKM. The CDR3 region has the DNA TGTGCCAGCAGTTCCTCCTCCTGGGGCAGGGGAGTTCAAGAGACCCAATACTTC. Translated: CASSSSSWGRGVQETQYF.

As to this clonotype: A read error may account for a junction end that differs from germline. This chain connects TRBV11-2 to TRBJ1-3; D gene uncertain. CDR1 and CDR2 from the germline V gene are SGHAT and FQNNGV. The CDR3 contains 12 residues. CDR3 protein: CVSSLNGNTIYF. DNA for the CDR3: TGTGTCAGCAGCCTCAATGGAAACACCATATATTTC.

Many counts were recorded for this clonotype. This chain uses TRBV29-1 with TRBJ2-2; weak D call: TRBD2 (6 bases). The germline V gene encodes CDR1 SQVTM and CDR2 ANQGSEA. CDR3 size: 11 residues. The CDR3 sequence is CSGGNTGELFF. The CDR3, as DNA: TGCTCCGGGGGGAACACCGGGGAGCTGTTTTTT.

This rearrangement joins TRBV24-1 to TRBJ2-1; D remains ambiguous. The CDR3 loop spans 11 amino acids. Trimming left V 3 bases short and J 5 bases short, with 1 base between. CDR1 and CDR2 (germline): KGHDR, SFDVKD. The CDR3 region is CATSDDNEQFF. The CDR3 region has the DNA TGTGCCACCAGTGATGACAATGAGCAGTTCTTC.

V usage is TRBV24-1 and J usage is TRBJ2-7; a possible D gene is TRBD2 (5 bases). Trimming took 3 bases from V and 6 from J, leaving 14 bases between them. The germline V gene has CDR1 KGHDR and CDR2 SFDVKD. CDR3 size: 14 residues. The CDR3 nucleotides read TGTGCCACCAGTGATCGGGGTTACAATTCCGAGCAGTACTTC. It is translated as CATSDRGYNSEQYF.

This clonotype was detected a few times. The chain employs TRBV28 and TRBJ2-1; 9 bases align to TRBD1. Germline loops: CDR1 MDHEN, CDR2 SYDVKM. The CDR3 length is 13 residues. V shed 5 bases, J shed 9 bases, and the junction held 5 bases outside the gene matches. DNA of the CDR3: TGTGCCAGCAGTAGGGACAGGGAGAGTGAGCAGTTCTTC. Protein: CASSRDRESEQFF.

The V call is TRBV6-1, the J call TRBJ2-3; D remains unclear. This CDR3 comprises 15 residues. Germline V gene data show CDR1 as MNHNS and CDR2 as SASEGT. Trimming took off 2 bases at V and 1 base at J, with 10 bases between the two ends. The CDR3 spells CASSELSRGTDTQYF. For the CDR3, the DNA is TGTGCCAGCAGTGAACTATCGAGAGGCACAGATACGCAGTATTTT.

In the case of this clonotype: The conserved final phenylalanine or tryptophan is absent from the CDR3, which likely points to a read error. The chain employs TRBV30 and TRBJ1-6; D not certain. The germline gives CDR1 GTSNPN, CDR2 SVGIG (reference sequence). The V end lost 4 bases, the J end lost 9 bases, and 19 bases lay between the germline ends. The CDR3 spans 15 residues. CDR3: CAWTLGSIGASPLHV. CDR3 DNA sequence: TGTGCCTGGACCTTAGGCTCGATCGGCGCTTCACCCCTCCACGTT.

Comments on this clonotype: One end of the junction fails to match germline, which may point to a read error. The chain recombines TRBV11-2 with TRBJ1-2, with unresolved D. This CDR3 region has 13 residues. Germline CDR1 and CDR2: SGHAT and FQNNGV. CDR3 coding DNA: TGTGCCAACCAATCGCTGGTCAACTATGACTACACCTTC. Translating gives CANQSLVNYDYTF.

A remark on this clonotype: Germline and junction disagree at one end, which may indicate a read error. The chain has TRBV28 and TRBJ2-1; D is possibly TRBD2 (6 bases). The germline V gene encodes CDR1 MDHEN and CDR2 SYDVKM. The CDR3 contains 16 residues. CDR3 region: CTSRCTAGTYYNEQFF. The CDR3 nucleotides read TGTACCAGCAGATGCACTGCCGGGACTTACTACAATGAGCAGTTCTTC.

With respect to this clonotype: The junction and the germline gene differ at one end; a read error may be behind it. The chain combines TRBV28 with TRBJ2-7; the D gene is possibly TRBD1 (7 bases). CDR3 length: 14 residues. Per germline, CDR1 MDHEN and CDR2 SYDVKM. In DNA form, the CDR3 reads TGTGCCACCCGGGACAGCATCTGGGGAGGAGAGCAGAACTTC. It specifies CATRDSIWGGEQNF.

This clonotype was picked up one time. The CDR3 does not close with the conserved phenylalanine or tryptophan, likely indicating a read error. The DNA of the CDR3 is TGTGTCAGCAGTTTAAAGGCTAGCGGGAGCTCCTACAATGAGCAGTTCTTA. It encodes CVSSLKASGSSYNEQFL. The chain recombines TRBV12-3 or TRBV12-4 with TRBJ2-1, with 10 bases fitting TRBD2. This CDR3 spans 17 amino acids.

At least ten counts were recorded for this clonotype. The rearrangement uses TRBV6-7 and TRBJ2-3; no clear D. Being an ORF, TRBV6-7 has a function that is uncertain. The CDR3 is 15 amino acids. V was shortened by 3 bases and J by 0 bases, with 10 bases between the two germline ends. As DNA, the CDR3 is TGTGCCAGCAGTTATCCCGAAGGGAGCACAGATACGCAGTATTTT. Amino acid sequence: CASSYPEGSTDTQYF.

A single count supports this clonotype. The CDR3 DNA reads as TGTGCCATCATTTTTCAAATGAACACTGAAGCTTTCTTT. It is translated as CAIIFQMNTEAFF. The chain employs TRBV10-3 and TRBJ1-1; unclear D gene. This CDR3 region has 13 residues. The V gene lost 7 bases and the J gene lost 0 bases, with 9 bases spanning the gap. In germline, CDR1 is ENHRY, CDR2 SYGVKD.

Of note for this clonotype: The junction shows a germline mismatch at one end, possibly a read error. This chain's CDR3 is CASIPLQGSYSEQFF. Written as DNA, the CDR3 is TGTGCCAGCATTCCTCTTCAGGGCTCCTACAGTGAGCAGTTCTTC. V and J are TRBV6-1 and TRBJ2-1, with D maybe TRBD1 (5 bases). The germline V gene has CDR1 MNHNS and CDR2 SASEGT. The CDR3 loop spans 15 amino acids.

To note about this clonotype: One end of the junction fails to match germline, which may point to a read error. This rearrangement joins TRBV5-1 to TRBJ2-7; D possibly corresponds to TRBD1 (5 bases). Per the germline V gene, CDR1 is SGHRS and CDR2 is YFSETQ. This CDR3 region has 15 residues. The CDR3 sequence is CARSLQSDSVYEQYF. The CDR3 coding sequence is TGCGCCAGGAGCTTGCAGTCCGACAGTGTCTACGAGCAGTACTTC.